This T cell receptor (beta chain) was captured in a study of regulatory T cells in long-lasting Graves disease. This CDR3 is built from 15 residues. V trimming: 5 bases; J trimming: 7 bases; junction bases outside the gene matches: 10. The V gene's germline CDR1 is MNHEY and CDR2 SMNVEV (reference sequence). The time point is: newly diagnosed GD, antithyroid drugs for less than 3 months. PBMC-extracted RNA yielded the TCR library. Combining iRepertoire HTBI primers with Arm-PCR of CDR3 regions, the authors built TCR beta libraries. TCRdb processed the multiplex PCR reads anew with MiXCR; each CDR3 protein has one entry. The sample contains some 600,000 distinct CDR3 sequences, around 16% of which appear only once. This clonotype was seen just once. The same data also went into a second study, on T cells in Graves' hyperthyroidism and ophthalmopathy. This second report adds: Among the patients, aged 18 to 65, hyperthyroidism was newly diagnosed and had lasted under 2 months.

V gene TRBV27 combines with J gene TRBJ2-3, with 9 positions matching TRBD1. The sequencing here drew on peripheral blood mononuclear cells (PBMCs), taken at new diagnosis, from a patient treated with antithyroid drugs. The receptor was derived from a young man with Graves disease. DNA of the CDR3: TGTGCCAGCAGTGTCGAAGGACAGGGGTTGTATACGCAGTATTTT. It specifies CASSVEGQGLYTQYF.